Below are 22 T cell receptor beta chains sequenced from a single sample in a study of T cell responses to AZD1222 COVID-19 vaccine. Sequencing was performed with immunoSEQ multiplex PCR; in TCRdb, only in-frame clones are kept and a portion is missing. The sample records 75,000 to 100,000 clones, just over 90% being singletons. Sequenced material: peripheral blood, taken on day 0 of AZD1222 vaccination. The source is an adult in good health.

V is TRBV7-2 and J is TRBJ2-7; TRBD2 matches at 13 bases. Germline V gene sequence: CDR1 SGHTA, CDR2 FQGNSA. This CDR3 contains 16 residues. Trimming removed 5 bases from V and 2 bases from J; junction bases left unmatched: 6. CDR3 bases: TGTGCCAGCAGCCCCTGGACTAGCGGGAGACCCTACGAGCAGTACTTC. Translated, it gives CASSPWTSGRPYEQYF.

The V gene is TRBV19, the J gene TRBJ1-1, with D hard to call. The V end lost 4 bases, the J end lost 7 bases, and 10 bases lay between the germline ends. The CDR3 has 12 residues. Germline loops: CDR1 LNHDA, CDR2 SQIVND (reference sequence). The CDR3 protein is CASSTYYGEAFF. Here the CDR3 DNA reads TGTGCCAGTAGTACATACTACGGTGAAGCTTTCTTT.

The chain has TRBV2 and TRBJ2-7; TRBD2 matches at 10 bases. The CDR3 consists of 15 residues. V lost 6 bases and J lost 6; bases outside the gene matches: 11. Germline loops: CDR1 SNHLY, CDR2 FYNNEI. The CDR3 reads CASRLVELAGSEQYF. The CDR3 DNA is TGTGCCAGCAGATTGGTCGAACTAGCGGGATCCGAGCAGTACTTC.

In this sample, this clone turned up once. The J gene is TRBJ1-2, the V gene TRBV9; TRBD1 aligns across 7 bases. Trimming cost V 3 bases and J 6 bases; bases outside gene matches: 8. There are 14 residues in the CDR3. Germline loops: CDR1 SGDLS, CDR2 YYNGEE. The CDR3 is CASSAEHRGHGYTF. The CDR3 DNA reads TGTGCCAGCAGCGCTGAACACAGGGGCCATGGCTACACCTTC.

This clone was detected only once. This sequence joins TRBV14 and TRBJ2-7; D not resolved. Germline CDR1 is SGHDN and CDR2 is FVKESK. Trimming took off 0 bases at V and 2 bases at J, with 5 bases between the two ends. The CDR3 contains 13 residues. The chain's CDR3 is CASSQDYPYEQYF. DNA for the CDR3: TGTGCCAGCAGCCAAGATTACCCCTACGAGCAGTACTTC.

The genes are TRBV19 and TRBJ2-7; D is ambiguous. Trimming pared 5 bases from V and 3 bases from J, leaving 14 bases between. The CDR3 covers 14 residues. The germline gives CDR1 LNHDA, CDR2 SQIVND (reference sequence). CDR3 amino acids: CASSPRRIYYEQYF. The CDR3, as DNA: TGTGCCAGTAGTCCAAGACGTATCTACTACGAGCAGTACTTC.

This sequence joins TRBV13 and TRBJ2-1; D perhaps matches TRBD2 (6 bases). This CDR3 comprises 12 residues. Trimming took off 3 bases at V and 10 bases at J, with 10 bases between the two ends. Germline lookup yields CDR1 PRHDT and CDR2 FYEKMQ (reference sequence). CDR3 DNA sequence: TGTGCCAGCAGCTTCCGGGACTCGGAGCAGTTCTTC. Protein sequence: CASSFRDSEQFF. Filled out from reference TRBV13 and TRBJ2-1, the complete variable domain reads AAGVIQSPRHLIKEKRETATLKCYPIPRHDTVYWYQQGPGQDPQFLISFYEKMQSDKGSIPDRFSAQQFSDYHSELNMSSLELGDSALYFCASSFRDSEQFFGPGTRLTVL.

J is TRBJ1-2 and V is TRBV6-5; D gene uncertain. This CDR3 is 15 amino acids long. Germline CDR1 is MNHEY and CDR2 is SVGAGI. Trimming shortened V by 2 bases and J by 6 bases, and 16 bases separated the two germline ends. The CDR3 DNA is TGTGCCAGCAGTTACGATCCCCGACACCCAAATGGCTACACCTTC. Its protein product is CASSYDPRHPNGYTF.

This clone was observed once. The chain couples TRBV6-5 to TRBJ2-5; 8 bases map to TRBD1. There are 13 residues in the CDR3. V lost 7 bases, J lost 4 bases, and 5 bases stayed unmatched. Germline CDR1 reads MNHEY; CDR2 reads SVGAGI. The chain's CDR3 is CASKLQGAETQYF. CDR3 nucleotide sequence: TGTGCCAGCAAACTTCAGGGGGCAGAGACCCAGTACTTC.

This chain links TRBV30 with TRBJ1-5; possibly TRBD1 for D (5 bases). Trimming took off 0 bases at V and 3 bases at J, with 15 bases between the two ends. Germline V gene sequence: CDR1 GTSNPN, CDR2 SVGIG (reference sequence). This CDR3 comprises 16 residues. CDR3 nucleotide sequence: TGTGCCTGGAGTGTACGCGGCAGGGTTTACAATCAGCCCCAGCATTTT. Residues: CAWSVRGRVYNQPQHF.

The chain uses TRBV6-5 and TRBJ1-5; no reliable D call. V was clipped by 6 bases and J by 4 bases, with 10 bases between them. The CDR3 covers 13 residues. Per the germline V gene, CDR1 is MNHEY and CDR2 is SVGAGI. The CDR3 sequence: CASREVGNQPQHF. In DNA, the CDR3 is TGTGCCAGCAGAGAGGTGGGTAATCAGCCCCAGCATTTT.

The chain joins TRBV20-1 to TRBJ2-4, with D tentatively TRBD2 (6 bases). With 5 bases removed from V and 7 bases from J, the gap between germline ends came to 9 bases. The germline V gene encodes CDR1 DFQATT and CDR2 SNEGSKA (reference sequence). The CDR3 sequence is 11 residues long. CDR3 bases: TGCAGTGCTCCGGGACTTAACATTCAGTACTTC. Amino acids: CSAPGLNIQYF.

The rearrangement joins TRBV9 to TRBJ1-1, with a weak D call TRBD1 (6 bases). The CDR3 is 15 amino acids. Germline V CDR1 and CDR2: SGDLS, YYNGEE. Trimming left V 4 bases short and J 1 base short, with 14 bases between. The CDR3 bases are TGTGCCAGCAGCAAGGGGGGAGTAGGGAACACTGAAGCTTTCTTT. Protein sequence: CASSKGGVGNTEAFF.

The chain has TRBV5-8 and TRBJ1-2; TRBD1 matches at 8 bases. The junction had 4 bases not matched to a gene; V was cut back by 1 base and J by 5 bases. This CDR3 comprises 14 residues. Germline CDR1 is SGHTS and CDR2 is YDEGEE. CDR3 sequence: CASSLQGAHYGYTF. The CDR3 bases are TGTGCCAGCAGCTTGCAGGGGGCGCATTATGGCTACACCTTC.

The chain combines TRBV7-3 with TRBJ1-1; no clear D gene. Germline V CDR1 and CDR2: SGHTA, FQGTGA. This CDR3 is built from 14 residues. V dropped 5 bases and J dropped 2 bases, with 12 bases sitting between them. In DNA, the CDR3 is TGTGCCAGCAGCCTTCGGTTGGGCAACACTGAAGCTTTCTTT. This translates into CASSLRLGNTEAFF.

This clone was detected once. CDR3 region: CASSPYRQGSTEAFF. The DNA of the CDR3 is TGTGCCAGCAGTCCATACCGACAGGGGAGTACTGAAGCTTTCTTT. The V and J genes are TRBV28 and TRBJ1-1; 8 nucleotides agree with TRBD1. Trimming at V came to 5 bases and at J to 5 bases, leaving 10 bases not matched to a gene. The CDR3 runs 15 residues. Germline-derived CDR1 and CDR2 are MDHEN and SYDVKM. The whole variable domain, remainder taken from reference TRBV28 and TRBJ1-1, is DVKVTQSSRYLVKRTGEKVFLECVQDMDHENMFWYRQDPGLGLRLIYFSYDVKMKEKGDIPEGYSVSREKKERFSLILESASTNQTSMYLCASSPYRQGSTEAFFGQGTRLTVV.

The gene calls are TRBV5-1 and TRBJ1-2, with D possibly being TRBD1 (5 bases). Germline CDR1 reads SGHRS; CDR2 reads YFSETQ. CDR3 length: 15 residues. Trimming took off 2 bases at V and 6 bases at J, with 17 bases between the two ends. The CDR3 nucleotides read TGCGCCAGCAGCTTTCCAGGGTTGGAAGTGGATGGCTACACCTTC. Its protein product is CASSFPGLEVDGYTF.

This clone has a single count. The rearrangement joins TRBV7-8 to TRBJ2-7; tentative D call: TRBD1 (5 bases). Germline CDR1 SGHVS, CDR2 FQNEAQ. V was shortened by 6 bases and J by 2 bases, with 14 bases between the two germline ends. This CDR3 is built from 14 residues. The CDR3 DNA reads TGTGCCAGCAGGTCTAGGGGTGCCCCCTACGAGCAGTACTTC. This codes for CASRSRGAPYEQYF. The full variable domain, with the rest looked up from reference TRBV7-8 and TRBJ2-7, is GAGVSQSPRYKVAKRGQDVALRCDPISGHVSLFWYQQALGQGPEFLTYFQNEAQLDKSGLPSDRFFAERPEGSVSTLKIQRTQQEDSAVYLCASRSRGAPYEQYFGPGTRLTVT.

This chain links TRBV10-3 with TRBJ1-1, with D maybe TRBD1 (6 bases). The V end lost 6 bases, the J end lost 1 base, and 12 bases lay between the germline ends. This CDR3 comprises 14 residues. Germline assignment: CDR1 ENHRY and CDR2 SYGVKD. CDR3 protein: CAISAGTPNTEAFF. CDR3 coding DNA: TGTGCCATCAGCGCTGGGACACCGAACACTGAAGCTTTCTTT.

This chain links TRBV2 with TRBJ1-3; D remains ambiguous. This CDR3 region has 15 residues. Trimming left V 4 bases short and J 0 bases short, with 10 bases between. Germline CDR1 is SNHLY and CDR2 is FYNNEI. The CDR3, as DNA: TGTGCCAGCAGTGGCGGACGGCACTCTGGAAACACCATATATTTT. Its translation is CASSGGRHSGNTIYF.

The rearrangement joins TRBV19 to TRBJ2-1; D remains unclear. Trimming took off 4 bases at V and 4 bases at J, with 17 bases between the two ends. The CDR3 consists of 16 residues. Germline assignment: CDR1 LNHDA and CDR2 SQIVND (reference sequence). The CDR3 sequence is CASSTKKGPIYNEQFF. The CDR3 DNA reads TGTGCCAGTAGTACCAAGAAAGGTCCCATTTACAATGAGCAGTTCTTC.

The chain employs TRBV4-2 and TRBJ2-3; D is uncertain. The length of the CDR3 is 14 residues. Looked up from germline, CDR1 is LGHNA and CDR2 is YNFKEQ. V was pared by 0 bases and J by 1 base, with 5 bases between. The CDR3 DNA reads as TGTGCCAGCAGCCAAGATACCGGCACAGATACGCAGTATTTT. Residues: CASSQDTGTDTQYF.